The clone carrying this TCR beta chain was seen more than once but under ten times. No antigen is known for it. The data are from a study of vaccination and CD4 T cells after COVID-19. Study-level information: Convalescent cases comprised some 10 mild and one severe, all SARS-CoV-2 positive by nasal swab PCR. Findings of the study overall: Convalescent patient numbers were relatively low, with no early post-infection timepoints.

Researchers used the Oncomine TCR Beta short-read assay to sequence DNA from cultured CD4+ T cells. Genomic DNA was extracted from cultured CD4+ T cells. TCRdb passed the PCR reads through MiXCR, listing each CDR3 protein once. The data show fewer than 12,000 distinct CDR3 sequences, with roughly 31% seen just once and around 8% held by the top ten. Documented treatment: roughly 11-day PBMC culture with coronavirus spike peptide pools or control peptides (ViraFEST assay). Negative selection isolated the CD4+ T cells once the cells had been cultured for approximately ten days. Specimen: CD4+ T cells from blood, cultured in vitro. This clonotype was obtained from a human donor who had recovered from COVID-19.

The CDR3 here is CASSLDFGQLYGYTF. Here the CDR3 DNA reads TGTGCCAGCAGCTTGGATTTTGGACAGCTCTATGGCTACACCTTC. The gene calls are TRBV7-2 and TRBJ1-2; perhaps TRBD1 as D (6 bases). Germline CDR1 SGHTA, CDR2 FQGNSA. The V end was cut by 3 bases, the J end by 4 bases, with 15 bases between. The CDR3 is 15 amino acids.